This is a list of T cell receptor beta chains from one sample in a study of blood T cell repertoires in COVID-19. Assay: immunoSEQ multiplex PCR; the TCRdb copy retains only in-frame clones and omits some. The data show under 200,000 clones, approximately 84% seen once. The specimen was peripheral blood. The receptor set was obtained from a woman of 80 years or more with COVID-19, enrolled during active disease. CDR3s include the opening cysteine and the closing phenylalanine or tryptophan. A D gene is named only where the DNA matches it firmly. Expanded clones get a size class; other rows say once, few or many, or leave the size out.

DNA: TGTGCCAGTAGTATAGGACTGATCTACGAGCAGTACTTC
CDR3: CASSIGLIYEQYF
V: TRBV19
J: TRBJ2-7
D: NA
size: NA

DNA: TGTGCCAGCTCACCGAGCTTCTCCTACAATGAGCAGTTCTTC
CDR3: CASSPSFSYNEQFF
V: TRBV18
J: TRBJ2-1
D: NA
size: few

DNA: TGTGCCAGCAGTTTAGCCGACAGGGTCCGTGAGCAGTTCTTC
CDR3: CASSLADRVREQFF
V: TRBV27
J: TRBJ2-1
D: TRBD1
size: NA

DNA: TGTGCCAGCAGTTTCGGACTAGCGGGAGACTCCTACGAGCAGTACTTC
CDR3: CASSFGLAGDSYEQYF
V: TRBV27
J: TRBJ2-7
D: TRBD2
size: few

DNA: TGTGCCAGCAGCCACCATTCTAGCGGGGAAGAGACCCAGTACTTC
CDR3: CASSHHSSGEETQYF
V: TRBV28
J: TRBJ2-5
D: TRBD2
size: NA

DNA: TGTGCCAGCAGCTTAACTGGGAGGGCAGGGAACGCAGATACGCAGTATTTT
CDR3: CASSLTGRAGNADTQYF
V: TRBV7-3
J: TRBJ2-3
D: TRBD2
size: NA

DNA: TGCAGCGTTCAGACTGTCGAGCAGTACTTC
CDR3: CSVQTVEQYF
V: TRBV29-1
J: TRBJ2-7
D: NA
size: NA

DNA: TGTGCCAGCAACATACGGGGGGGCACAGATACGCAGTATTTT
CDR3: CASNIRGGTDTQYF
V: TRBV2
J: TRBJ2-3
D: TRBD2
size: NA

DNA: TGTGCCAGCAGCGTCGACAGGGGCTCCTATAATTCACCCCTCCACTTT
CDR3: CASSVDRGSYNSPLHF
V: TRBV28
J: TRBJ1-6
D: TRBD1
size: NA

DNA: TGTGCCAGCAGCCAATTGTCTAGGCCTTATGAAAAACTGTTTTTT
CDR3: CASSQLSRPYEKLFF
V: TRBV16
J: TRBJ1-4
D: NA
size: NA

DNA: TGTGCCAGCAGCTATGGACAGCTCTATGAAGCTTTCTTT
CDR3: CASSYGQLYEAFF
V: TRBV7-2
J: TRBJ1-1
D: NA
size: few

DNA: TGTGCCAGCAGCTTATTTCCGGTTAATTCACCCCTCCACTTT
CDR3: CASSLFPVNSPLHF
V: TRBV7-2
J: TRBJ1-6
D: NA
size: NA

DNA: TGTGCCAGTAGTATAGCTGGGGCGATCACTGAAGCTTTCTTT
CDR3: CASSIAGAITEAFF
V: TRBV19
J: TRBJ1-1
D: NA
size: NA

DNA: TGCGCCAGCAGCTCGACTAGTCCGGACACCGGGGAGCTGTTTTTT
CDR3: CASSSTSPDTGELFF
V: TRBV5-1
J: TRBJ2-2
D: NA
size: NA

DNA: TGTGCCAGCAGCCAAGATGCGGACAGAAAGAATTCACCCCTCCACTTT
CDR3: CASSQDADRKNSPLHF
V: TRBV4-2
J: TRBJ1-6
D: NA
size: once